This T cell receptor (beta chain) was captured in a study of vaccination effects on CD4 cells after COVID-19. To note about this clone: Its antigen is as yet unknown.

Whole-study findings and limits: In the study, convalescent patients were few, and early post-infection timepoints were absent.

The germline V gene has CDR1 MNHEY and CDR2 SVGEGT. This CDR3 is 14 amino acids long. V was clipped by 5 bases and J by 5 bases; unmatched bases: 5. Pools of viral peptides were used by the ViraFEST assay to expand antigen-specific CD4+ T cells ahead of sequencing. CD4+ T cell isolation took place after less than 13 days of culture. Negative nucleocapsid antibody tests before and after vaccination confirmed no previous SARS-CoV-2 infection. The researchers cultured 1.5 million to 2.5 million PBMC per well with approximately 9.1 IU/ml IL-2 and 8.5 to 10 ug/ml peptides. Half-medium changes using IL-2 medium occurred on days 3 and 7. Sequenced by immunoSEQ multiplex PCR; TCRdb stores in-frame clones only, minus some. The profile shows tens of thousands of clones, about 78% of them singletons.

The chain combines TRBV6-2 or TRBV6-3 with TRBJ1-4; 7 bases are a match to TRBD1. The sequence was obtained from a human donor who received a COVID-19 vaccine. The sample in question was CD4+ T cells from PBMCs cultured with SARS-CoV-2 spike peptides, obtained before COVID-19 vaccination. The CDR3 bases are TGTGCCAGCAGTCGGTCAGGGGGGAATGAAAAACTGTTTTTT. This sequence encodes CASSRSGGNEKLFF.